These 14 T cell receptor beta chains share one sample of origin, sequenced in a study of T cells in Graves' hyperthyroidism and ophthalmopathy. Regions amplified from RNA transcripts were the TCR beta CDR3 regions. A set of HTBI primers served as the primers for a first-round RT-PCR of the TCR CDR3. TCRdb re-called the multiplex PCR reads with MiXCR, one entry per CDR3 protein. The sample records 700,000 or so distinct CDR3 sequences, over 15% being singletons. Sample: blood. The receptors were gathered from a man aged 18 to 35 with Graves' hyperthyroidism.

This rearrangement joins TRBV7-8 to TRBJ2-3; 11 bases are a match to TRBD2. J was trimmed by 2 bases and V by 5 bases; bases with no gene match: 3. Germline V gene data show CDR1 as SGHVS and CDR2 as FQNEAQ. The CDR3 has 15 residues. For the CDR3, the DNA is TGTGCCAGCAGCCGGGGACTAGCGGACACAGATACGCAGTATTTT. This encodes CASSRGLADTDTQYF.

The table lists this clonotype with many counts. V and J are TRBV7-9 and TRBJ2-3; a possible D gene is TRBD2 (5 bases). This CDR3 has 15 amino acids. Germline CDR1 SEHNR, CDR2 FQNEAQ (reference sequence). The V end was cut by 1 base, the J end by 4 bases, with 12 bases between. CDR3 DNA sequence: TGTGCCAGCAGCTTAGAGGCGGGTGGATCAGATACGCAGTATTTT. Residues: CASSLEAGGSDTQYF.

This clonotype was counted between two and nine times. The V and J genes are TRBV7-8 and TRBJ1-1; TRBD1 matches at 7 bases. Germline trimming cut 5 bases from V and 1 base from J; bases unmatched to any gene: 7. Germline V gene lookup returns CDR1 SGHVS and CDR2 FQNEAQ. The CDR3 spans 15 residues. CDR3 sequence (DNA): TGTGCCAGCAGCGCCTGGGACAGTGAGAACACTGAAGCTTTCTTT. Protein sequence: CASSAWDSENTEAFF.

This chain joins TRBV5-1 and TRBJ2-1, with 7 bases lining up with TRBD2. The CDR3 runs 17 residues. Germline-derived CDR1 and CDR2 are SGHRS and YFSETQ. V gave up 4 bases and J gave up 2 bases; unmatched junction bases: 12. DNA for the CDR3: TGCGCCAGCAGCCAAGCTCCGAGGGAGGGCCCCTACAATGAGCAGTTCTTC. This gives the protein CASSQAPREGPYNEQFF. The whole variable domain, filled in from reference TRBV5-1 and TRBJ2-1, reads KAGVTQTPRYLIKTRGQQVTLSCSPISGHRSVSWYQQTPGQGLQFLFEYFSETQRNKGNFPGRFSGRQFSNSRSEMNVSTLELGDSALYLCASSQAPREGPYNEQFFGPGTRLTVL.

As to this clonotype: This may be a read error, as it is one base from a much larger clone. The chain has TRBV7-9 and TRBJ1-2; a weak D match, TRBD1 (6 bases). Germline CDR1 SEHNR, CDR2 FQNEAQ (reference sequence). This CDR3 has 15 amino acids. Trimming stripped 6 bases from V and 8 bases from J, with 22 bases between. The CDR3 protein is CASRLMYSDSQGYTF. CDR3 nucleotide sequence: TGTGCCAGCAGGTTAATGTATTCGGACAGCCAAGGCTACACCTTC.

In this sample, this clonotype turned up a few times. One end of the junction is discordant with germline, which a read error may explain. The chain is built from TRBV6-6 and TRBJ2-4; no firm D call. From germline, CDR1 is MNHNY and CDR2 SVGAGI (reference sequence). CDR3 size: 17 residues. DNA for the CDR3: TGTGCTAGCAGTTACCATGTGCCGAGTGGGGCCAAAAACATTCAGTACTTC. Protein product: CASSYHVPSGAKNIQYF.

This rearrangement joins TRBV27 to TRBJ1-1; TRBD1 matches 11 bases. The V segment lost 5 bases and the J segment 5 bases; nucleotides outside the gene matches: 10. Looked up from germline, CDR1 is MNHEY and CDR2 is SMNVEV (reference sequence). The CDR3 extends over 16 amino acids. The CDR3 region is CASSPRTGGEQTEAFF. The CDR3 DNA follows: TGTGCCAGCAGTCCCCGGACAGGGGGCGAACAGACTGAAGCTTTCTTT.

The rearrangement uses TRBV29-1 and TRBJ2-1, with TRBD1 identical over 7 bases. Germline V gives CDR1 SQVTM, CDR2 ANQGSEA. Germline trimming cut 0 bases from V and 10 bases from J; bases unmatched to any gene: 3. The CDR3 runs 12 residues. CDR3 sequence (DNA): TGCAGCGTTGAAGACGACAGGGACGAGCAGTTCTTC. It specifies CSVEDDRDEQFF.

The chain is built from TRBV6-1 and TRBJ2-5; D might be TRBD1 (5 bases). This CDR3 is 14 amino acids long. V was cut by 3 bases and J by 5 bases, with 13 bases left in between. Germline CDR1 reads MNHNS; CDR2 reads SASEGT. The CDR3 nucleotides read TGTGCCAGCAGTGAGGGGCGATCTGGGGAGACCCAGTACTTC. It specifies CASSEGRSGETQYF.

This clonotype was counted between two and nine times. This sequence joins TRBV7-8 and TRBJ2-2; TRBD2 agrees at 13 bases. V lost 1 base and J lost 6; bases outside the gene matches: 2. The CDR3 extends over 16 amino acids. Germline CDR1 is SGHVS and CDR2 is FQNEAQ. CDR3 sequence: CASSLGTSGRAGELFF. CDR3 DNA: TGTGCCAGCAGCTTAGGGACTAGCGGGAGAGCCGGGGAGCTGTTTTTT.

V gene TRBV9 combines with J gene TRBJ1-4; a weak D match, TRBD1 (5 bases). CDR3 length equals 15 residues. With 0 bases removed from V and 8 bases from J, the gap between germline ends came to 14 bases. Germline CDR1 and CDR2: SGDLS and YYNGEE. The CDR3, as DNA: TGTGCCAGCAGCGTAGGTTTGGACATAAGCGAAAAACTGTTTTTT. This translates into CASSVGLDISEKLFF.

The V gene is TRBV19, the J gene TRBJ1-6; D gene unclear. Trimming shortened V by 1 base and J by 8 bases, and 6 bases separated the two germline ends. The CDR3 has 13 amino acids. The germline CDR1 and CDR2 sequences are LNHDA and SQIVND (reference sequence). This chain's CDR3 is CASSIGNDSPLHF. CDR3 DNA: TGTGCCAGTAGTATAGGTAACGATTCACCCCTCCACTTT.

This clonotype was counted only a few times. The gene calls are TRBV6-1 and TRBJ2-2; tentative D call: TRBD2 (5 bases). V was pared by 10 bases and J by 7 bases, with 13 bases between. The CDR3 consists of 12 residues. Looked up from germline, CDR1 is MNHNS and CDR2 is SASEGT. CDR3 coding DNA: TGTGCCACCTCCCCGGGGAACGGGGAGCTGTTTTTT. Its translation: CATSPGNGELFF.

The chain has TRBV29-1 and TRBJ1-1; maybe TRBD1 (5 bases). Trimming took off 3 bases at V and 1 base at J, with 9 bases between the two ends. Germline CDR1 SQVTM, CDR2 ANQGSEA. The CDR3 is made up of 13 amino acids. The chain's CDR3 is CSVEGGGNTEAFF. The CDR3 coding sequence is TGCAGCGTTGAGGGCGGGGGGAACACTGAAGCTTTCTTT.